The source of this T cell receptor beta chain is a study of human thymus T cells. Trimming left V 3 bases short and J 4 bases short, with 15 bases between. Germline loops: CDR1 GTSNPN, CDR2 SVGIG (reference sequence). This CDR3 has 15 residues. Data came from immunoSEQ multiplex PCR; TCRdb stores just in-frame clones and leaves some out. In the table there are tens of thousands of clones, 90% to 95% of which are singletons. Thymic samples were excised during corrective heart operations. This clonotype was sampled from a girl less than two years old with a congenital heart defect but otherwise immunologically healthy. V gene TRBV30 combines with J gene TRBJ2-2; D ambiguous. The sequenced sample was thymus tissue. The DNA for the CDR3 is TGTGCCTGGAGGGATAGGGCTTACGCCACCGGGGAGCTGTTTTTT. Amino acid sequence: CAWRDRAYATGELFF.